One sample yielded the 17 T cell receptor beta chains listed below, sequenced in a study of cytomegalovirus exposure and HLA in healthy donors. Primers for the PCR totalled 60 Vbeta and 13 Jbeta. Repertoires were generated with immunoSEQ multiplex PCR, while TCRdb's copy carries only in-frame clones and drops some. Among about 120,000 clones listed, roughly 65% were seen once. Sequencing used PBMCs. The receptors were sampled from a man in his forties in good health and CMV-seropositive.

J is TRBJ2-2 and V is TRBV10-3; D gene ambiguous. V was clipped by 7 bases and J by 4 bases, with 13 bases between them. CDR3 length equals 14 residues. Germline loops: CDR1 ENHRY, CDR2 SYGVKD. This CDR3 is CAITGTVSTGELFF. CDR3 in DNA: TGTGCCATCACCGGAACAGTTAGCACCGGGGAGCTGTTTTTT.

This clone has just a few counts. The chain's CDR3 is CASSLAISYNEQFF. CDR3 coding DNA: TGTGCCAGCAGTTTAGCTATCTCCTACAATGAGCAGTTCTTC. The chain has TRBV27 and TRBJ2-1; D call uncertain. Trimming shortened V by 2 bases and J by 0 bases, and 5 bases separated the two germline ends. This CDR3 comprises 14 residues. Germline V CDR1 and CDR2: MNHEY, SMNVEV (reference sequence).

The V call is TRBV1, the J call TRBJ2-1; TRBD2, the table's D call, was not compared with the DNA. TRBV1 is tagged as a pseudogene. This CDR3 is 14 amino acids long. The DNA of the CDR3 is TGCACCAGCACCTTAGCGGGAGCCTACAATGAGCAGTTCTTC. Amino acid sequence: CTSTLAGAYNEQFF.

V gene TRBV11-2 combines with J gene TRBJ2-7, with a tentative D call TRBD2 (6 bases). The germline gives CDR1 SGHAT, CDR2 FQNNGV. This CDR3 spans 17 amino acids. Between the trimmed V and J ends, which lost 5 bases and 1 base, there was a span of 21 bases. CDR3 DNA sequence: TGTGCCAGCAGCCGAATATCGGTGGCAGGGACTTCCTACGAGCAGTACTTC. This translates into CASSRISVAGTSYEQYF.

The chain combines TRBV5-1 with TRBJ2-3; 11 bases align to TRBD2. Trimming cost V 2 bases and J 4 bases; bases outside gene matches: 3. This CDR3 has 15 residues. CDR1 and CDR2 (germline): SGHRS, YFSETQ. The CDR3 protein is CASSFTSGSSDTQYF. CDR3 in DNA: TGCGCCAGCAGCTTCACTAGCGGGAGCTCAGATACGCAGTATTTT. Based on the CDR3 plus reference TRBV5-1 and TRBJ2-3, the full variable domain is KAGVTQTPRYLIKTRGQQVTLSCSPISGHRSVSWYQQTPGQGLQFLFEYFSETQRNKGNFPGRFSGRQFSNSRSEMNVSTLELGDSALYLCASSFTSGSSDTQYFGPGTRLTVL.

The gene calls are TRBV11-2 and TRBJ2-7; D gene unclear. CDR3 length: 15 amino acids. V was clipped by 1 base and J by 2 bases, with 12 bases between them. Germline lookup yields CDR1 SGHAT and CDR2 FQNNGV. The chain's CDR3 is CASSLVSTVPYEQYF. The CDR3 DNA is TGTGCCAGCAGCTTAGTTAGCACGGTACCCTACGAGCAGTACTTC.

V gene TRBV7-9 combines with J gene TRBJ2-7, with 8 bases that match TRBD1. Germline V lookup: CDR1 SEHNR, CDR2 FQNEAQ (reference sequence). This CDR3 is built from 15 residues. After removal of 4 bases from V and 5 bases from J, the junction contained 10 bases not matched to a gene. The CDR3 is CASSSGTGIHDEQYF. The CDR3 bases are TGTGCCAGCAGCTCCGGGACAGGAATCCACGACGAGCAGTACTTC.

This chain connects TRBV5-1 to TRBJ1-2; D gene uncertain. The CDR3 runs 15 residues. Trimming took 6 bases from V and 1 from J, leaving 16 bases between them. CDR1 and CDR2 from the germline V gene are SGHRS and YFSETQ. The CDR3 sequence: CASTRSPGYNYGYTF. Written as DNA, the CDR3 is TGCGCCAGCACTCGATCCCCAGGCTATAACTATGGCTACACCTTC.

This chain joins TRBV12-5 and TRBJ1-1; TRBD1 aligns across 8 bases. The trim removed 3 bases at V and 3 bases at J, leaving 6 bases unmatched. Germline CDR1 LGHNT, CDR2 FRNRAP. The length of the CDR3 is 15 residues. DNA of the CDR3: TGTGCTAGTGGTTTATCCGACAGGGGTGACACTGAAGCTTTCTTT. Translation gives CASGLSDRGDTEAFF.

The chain has TRBV18 and TRBJ1-2; no reliable D call. This CDR3 contains 15 residues. Germline lookup yields CDR1 KGHSH and CDR2 LQKENI. V shed 0 bases and J shed 6 bases, with 14 bases lying between them. The CDR3 nucleotides read TGTGCCAGCTCACCACCTAGTATTCCCCCTCATGGCTACACCTTC. It is translated as CASSPPSIPPHGYTF.

This clone was seen only a few times. CDR3 amino acids: CASSSGQGREAFF. The CDR3 bases are TGTGCCAGCAGCTCCGGACAGGGGCGCGAAGCTTTCTTT. The chain has TRBV7-3 and TRBJ1-1, with 9 bases aligning to TRBD1. The V gene end was trimmed by 4 bases and the J gene end by 8 bases; junction bases not matched to a gene: 5. Germline loops: CDR1 SGHTA, CDR2 FQGTGA. This CDR3 spans 13 amino acids.

The CDR3 loop is CASSRNRVDYEQYF. The CDR3 nucleotides read TGTGCCAGCTCACGAAACAGGGTCGACTACGAGCAGTACTTC. V is TRBV18 and J is TRBJ2-7; a possible D gene is TRBD1 (6 bases). CDR3 length: 14 amino acids. V lost 4 bases and J lost 3, with 13 bases in between. Germline values: CDR1 KGHSH, CDR2 LQKENI.

V and J are TRBV18 and TRBJ1-1; tentatively, D is TRBD1 (5 bases). This CDR3 has 14 amino acids. V dropped 4 bases and J dropped 3 bases, with 12 bases sitting between them. CDR1 is KGHSH and CDR2 is LQKENI in the germline V gene. CDR3 loop: CASSLLPQDTEAFF. The CDR3 DNA reads as TGTGCCAGCTCACTTCTACCACAGGACACTGAAGCTTTCTTT.

The J gene is TRBJ2-3, the V gene TRBV7-3; no firm D call. V shed 5 bases and J shed 1 base, with 13 bases lying between them. Germline-derived CDR1 and CDR2 are SGHTA and FQGTGA. The CDR3 covers 15 residues. The CDR3 reads CASSPTAQGTDTQYF. DNA for the CDR3: TGTGCCAGCAGCCCGACGGCCCAGGGCACAGATACGCAGTATTTT.

The CDR3 DNA is TGTGCCAGCAGCAAGACGAGGGAGCCGGGCTCGAAAGAGACCCAGTACTTC. Residues: CASSKTREPGSKETQYF. The chain combines TRBV21-1 with TRBJ2-5; the D segment call TRBD2 is taken from the table without a DNA check. TRBV21-1 is a pseudogene locus. This CDR3 has 17 residues.

This chain uses TRBV28 with TRBJ2-7, with a weak D call TRBD2 (5 bases). Germline V gene data show CDR1 as MDHEN and CDR2 as SYDVKM. The length of the CDR3 is 12 residues. V was cut by 6 bases and J by 4 bases, with 10 bases left in between. The CDR3 DNA follows: TGTGCCAGCAGAACCCCGGGGTACGAGCAGTACTTC. Amino acid sequence: CASRTPGYEQYF.

This clone appeared once. The J gene is TRBJ2-1, the V gene TRBV7-7, with 9 bases lining up with TRBD1. The J segment lost 8 bases and the V segment lost 3 bases, leaving 2 bases of the junction unmatched. CDR1 and CDR2 from the germline V gene are SSHAT and FNYEAQ (reference sequence). This CDR3 is built from 13 residues. CDR3 amino acids: CASSFRDRDEQFF. The CDR3 DNA follows: TGTGCCAGCAGCTTCCGGGACAGGGATGAGCAGTTCTTC.